This TCR beta chain was identified during a study of spatial heterogeneity in lung cancer. Across the whole study: Fewer alpha-chain than beta-chain sequences were consistently detected. Study observations and caveats: Mutation counts in tumors were tracked by counts of expanded intratumoral alpha and beta TCRs.

TCRdb redid the calling of the 5' RACE reads with MiXCR, one entry per CDR3 protein. The table shows about 18,000 distinct CDR3 sequences, with more than 5.5% occurring only once. This CDR3 comprises 15 residues. The trim removed 6 bases at V and 0 bases at J, leaving 4 bases unmatched. The germline CDR1 and CDR2 sequences are KGHSH and LQKENI. Time point described: sample taken at primary tumor resection. Whole RNA from tumor, nontumor lung or frozen PBMC was sequenced unsorted. The sample holds many counts of this clonotype. Its antigen is undetermined. The chain joins TRBV18 to TRBJ2-2; TRBD2 agrees at 7 bases. The source is a female donor with early-stage non-small cell lung cancer. The sample consisted of lung tumor tissue, taken at surgery. The CDR3 DNA sequence: TGTGCCAGCTCTCAACTAGCGACGAACACCGGGGAGCTGTTTTTT. Translation: CASSQLATNTGELFF.